This is a list of T cell receptor beta chains from one sample in a study of T-cell memory formation after mild COVID-19. Each CDR3 protein is one row after TCRdb ran MiXCR on the 5' RACE reads. This table has 130,000 to 150,000 distinct CDR3 sequences, roughly 6.2% appearing once. The sequenced sample consisted of PBMCs or a T cell subset sorted from them (not recorded which). Every receptor here comes from an adult woman who had mild COVID-19 (a few samples of this study predate the infection). Cell type and time point are not known. The CDR3 runs from the conserved cysteine through the conserved F or W.

V gene	CDR3 protein
TRBV18	CASSPSGRSHYEQYF
TRBV18	CASSPGGEQFF
TRBV12-3/TRBV12-4	CASSLRQRGGPQHF
TRBV3-1	CASSQLGTGGTEAFF
TRBV7-9	CASNGMAWDTQYF
TRBV6-2/TRBV6-3	CASSRAGTTGYGYTF
TRBV2	CASSITAWSSVGNQPQHF
TRBV2	CASTAGGYTF
TRBV2	CASSLKQGDYGYTF
TRBV7-2	CASSTAGYNEQFF
TRBV7-8	CASSHIRLAGGGETQYF
TRBV7-6	CASSLRSSGPNLYNEQFF
TRBV5-1	CASSLEFRGPSAMNSYTF
TRBV6-6	CASSRIRDGSYEQYF
TRBV4-1	CASSPVGGPRGEKLFF
TRBV27	CASSARQGPYNSPLHF
TRBV18	CASSPGGARVVETQYF
TRBV7-2	CASSTQSRGGDTQYF
TRBV14	CASSPRLAGWETQYF
TRBV30	CAWEPDFSSGNTIYF
TRBV29-1	CSVEGVGTEAFF
TRBV12-3/TRBV12-4	CASSWDLTRGELFF
TRBV6-2/TRBV6-3	CASSKAGGMNTEAFF
TRBV5-1	CASSRYQETQYF
TRBV20-1	CSVKRQFGNTIYF
TRBV12-3/TRBV12-4	CASSLAGGTATYEQYF
TRBV7-9	CASSSATGNMGPEAFF
TRBV6-5	CASSSRQIEKPQHF
TRBV7-3	CASSLRQGTDTQYF
TRBV10-3	CAISPRGGSDTQYF
TRBV7-8	CASSLEGRGTEAFF
TRBV4-2	CASSQAGGEQYF
TRBV6-2/TRBV6-3	CASSRSFGTDTQYF
TRBV7-9	CASNTPARGGAGELFF
TRBV18	CASSREYGYTF
TRBV4-2	CASSQRREGGDTQYF
TRBV7-9	CASSSIYPTGESSF
TRBV20-1	CSANGQLRDNSPLHF
TRBV5-1	CASSAQGGYNEQFF
TRBV6-2/TRBV6-3	CASRIGPNTGELFF
TRBV6-2/TRBV6-3	CASILDHSHNEQFF
TRBV20-1	CSAPLAGGPDTQYF
TRBV5-4	CASSPGQGRSVYEQYF
TRBV5-5	CASSHGLAAQETQYF
TRBV24-1	CATSDLTGRGYF
TRBV15	CATSRSQGQDQPQHF
TRBV5-5	CASSDGTGGITTEAFF
TRBV7-9	CASSSAYEQYF
TRBV7-8	CASSLVRQVAGDEQYF
TRBV5-1	CASSLPGTAQETQYF